The 13 T cell receptor beta chains in this list originate from one sample, sequenced in a study of blood T cell repertoires in COVID-19. This table comes from immunoSEQ multiplex PCR, and its TCRdb copy is limited to in-frame clones, with some not included. Of approximately 350,000 clones in the sample, 80% to 90% were seen once. The sample taken for sequencing was peripheral blood. Receptors originate from a man aged 40-49 years with acute or convalescent COVID-19.

This chain uses TRBV28 with TRBJ1-1; 9 positions match TRBD1. Germline V gene data show CDR1 as MDHEN and CDR2 as SYDVKM. The CDR3 has 17 residues. V was pared by 2 bases and J by 4 bases, with 11 bases of the junction left unmatched. The CDR3 reads CASSLHSGTGYFTEAFF. The CDR3 DNA follows: TGTGCCAGCAGTTTACATTCCGGGACAGGGTATTTCACTGAAGCTTTCTTT.

This clone was recorded only once. This sequence joins TRBV6-5 and TRBJ2-7; tentatively, D is TRBD2 (6 bases). Trimming cost V 2 bases and J 6 bases, with 17 bases left between them. This CDR3 contains 15 residues. Germline V lookup: CDR1 MNHEY, CDR2 SVGAGI. The CDR3 reads CASSYVSRDPLEQYF. The DNA of the CDR3 is TGTGCCAGCAGTTACGTCTCGCGGGACCCTCTCGAGCAGTACTTC.

The CDR3 here is CASSLGFERLRGINYGYTF. The CDR3 nucleotides are TGTGCCAGCTCACTCGGATTTGAGCGGCTCCGCGGAATAAACTATGGCTACACCTTC. The rearrangement uses TRBV18 and TRBJ1-2, with unresolved D. The CDR3 is 19 residues long. Germline CDR1 is KGHSH and CDR2 is LQKENI. The V end lost 4 bases, the J end lost 2 bases, and 26 bases lay between the germline ends. The full variable domain, its missing parts supplied by reference TRBV18 and TRBJ1-2, is NAGVMQNPRHLVRRRGQEARLRCSPMKGHSHVYWYRQLPEEGLKFMVYLQKENIIDESGMPKERFSAEFPKEGPSILRIQQVVRGDSAAYFCASSLGFERLRGINYGYTFGSGTRLTVV.

The genes are TRBV29-1 and TRBJ1-2; possible D gene TRBD1, 6 bases. The CDR3 runs to 15 residues. Trimming cost V 3 bases and J 6 bases, with 20 bases left between them. The germline gives CDR1 SQVTM, CDR2 ANQGSEA. The DNA of the CDR3 is TGCAGCGTTGACCCTGGACAGCAGAACGCTAATGGCTACACCTTC. Translation gives CSVDPGQQNANGYTF.

This chain uses TRBV30 with TRBJ2-2, with 7 bases that match TRBD1. In germline, CDR1 is GTSNPN, CDR2 SVGIG (reference sequence). V lost 2 bases, J lost 6 bases, and 9 bases stayed unmatched. CDR3 length equals 15 residues. CDR3 bases: TGTGCCTGGAGTCGCGACAGGGTGGGTGCCGGGGAGCTGTTTTTT. It codes for CAWSRDRVGAGELFF. Together with reference TRBV30 and TRBJ2-2, the CDR3 gives the full variable domain: SQTIHQWPATLVQPVGSPLSLECTVEGTSNPNLYWYRQAAGRGLQLLFYSVGIGQISSEVPQNLSASRPQDRQFILSSKKLLLSDSGFYLCAWSRDRVGAGELFFGEGSRLTVL.

This clone was seen a few times. J is TRBJ2-1 and V is TRBV7-2, with 12 bases identical to TRBD2. Germline CDR1 SGHTA, CDR2 FQGNSA. CDR3 size: 15 residues. V gave up 5 bases and J gave up 12 bases; unmatched junction bases: 11. The DNA for the CDR3 is TGTGCCAGCAGCACTACCGGACTAGCGGGGACCCCGCAGTTCTTC. It yields the protein CASSTTGLAGTPQFF.

V is TRBV15 and J is TRBJ2-7; 9 bases align to TRBD1. The CDR3 is 14 residues long. J was trimmed by 6 bases and V by 3 bases; bases with no gene match: 6. Germline-derived CDR1 and CDR2 are LNHNV and YYDKDF (reference sequence). CDR3 coding DNA: TGTGCCACCAGCAGGCGACAGGGGGTCGGCGAGCAGTACTTC. As protein: CATSRRQGVGEQYF.

Points on this clone: Its ends do not fully match the called genes, so a read error is possible. V usage is TRBV3-1 (or the pseudogene TRBV3-2) and J usage is TRBJ2-1; 12 bases line up with TRBD2. There are 18 residues in the CDR3. Germline V gives CDR1 LGHDT, CDR2 YNNKEL (reference sequence). The CDR3 reads CASSQEGETSGRRILLLF. CDR3 coding DNA: TGTGCCAGCAGCCAAGAAGGGGAGACTAGCGGGAGAAGAATATTGTTGCTCTTC.

The chain uses TRBV5-1 and TRBJ1-1, with D perhaps TRBD1 (6 bases). Looked up from germline, CDR1 is SGHRS and CDR2 is YFSETQ. Between the trimmed V and J ends, which lost 0 bases and 2 bases, there was a span of 11 bases. This CDR3 has 15 amino acids. The CDR3: CASSLDQGRNTEAFF. For the CDR3, the DNA is TGCGCCAGCAGCTTGGATCAGGGGCGAAACACTGAAGCTTTCTTT.

This clone was observed once. The rearrangement uses TRBV12-5 and TRBJ2-1; tentatively, D is TRBD2 (6 bases). Germline V gene data show CDR1 as LGHNT and CDR2 as FRNRAP. The CDR3 has 14 amino acids. Trimming took off 5 bases at V and 8 bases at J, with 16 bases between the two ends. Here the CDR3 reads CASGNQTRFDEQFF. CDR3 nucleotide sequence: TGTGCTAGTGGTAATCAGACTAGATTTGATGAGCAGTTCTTC.

This sequence joins TRBV6-1 and TRBJ1-5, with TRBD1 matching over 7 bases. CDR1 is MNHNS and CDR2 is SASEGT in the germline V gene. With V trimmed by 4 bases and J by 6 bases, 12 bases remained unmatched. The CDR3 contains 16 residues. The CDR3 reads CASSGGTEIASQPQHF. The CDR3 bases are TGTGCCAGCAGTGGAGGGACAGAGATAGCAAGTCAGCCCCAGCATTTT.

This sequence joins TRBV6-5 and TRBJ2-1, with 9 nucleotides matching TRBD1. Unmatched junction bases numbered 5, after V lost 0 bases and J lost 5 bases. Germline V lookup: CDR1 MNHEY, CDR2 SVGAGI. The CDR3 runs 16 residues. The CDR3 DNA reads as TGTGCCAGCAGTTACTCGATACAGGGGGCAAACAATGAGCAGTTCTTC. Translated, it gives CASSYSIQGANNEQFF.

This clone is a singleton in its sample. V usage is TRBV5-5 and J usage is TRBJ1-2; TRBD1 aligns across 12 bases. Germline loops: CDR1 SGHKS, CDR2 YYEKEE (reference sequence). V shed 4 bases, J shed 8 bases, and the junction held 12 bases outside the gene matches. This CDR3 has 16 residues. CDR3 DNA: TGTGCCAGCAGCCTACCGGGACAGGGGGCCCTAGGGGGCTACACCTTC. It encodes CASSLPGQGALGGYTF.